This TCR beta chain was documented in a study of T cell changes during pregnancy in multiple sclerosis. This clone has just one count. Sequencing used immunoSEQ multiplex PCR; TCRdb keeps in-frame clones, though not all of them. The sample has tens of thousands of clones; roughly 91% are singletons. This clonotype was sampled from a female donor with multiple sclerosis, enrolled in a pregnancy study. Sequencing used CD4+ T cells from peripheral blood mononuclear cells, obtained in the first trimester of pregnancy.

The CDR3 nucleotides are TGTGCCAGCAAGCACAGGGTCCTCCCTCGCTCTGGGGCCAACGTCCTGACTTTC. Residues: CASKHRVLPRSGANVLTF. The chain recombines TRBV19 with TRBJ2-6, with a tentative D call TRBD1 (6 bases). Trimming cost V 9 bases and J 0 bases, with 21 bases left between them. The germline V gene has CDR1 LNHDA and CDR2 SQIVND (reference sequence). The CDR3 totals 18 residues. Complete variable domain (other parts from reference TRBV19 and TRBJ2-6): DGGITQSPKYLFRKEGQNVTLSCEQNLNHDAMYWYRQDPGQGLRLIYYSQIVNDFQKGDIAEGYSVSREKKESFPLTVTSAQKNPTAFYLCASKHRVLPRSGANVLTFGAGSRLTVL.